Given below is one T cell receptor beta chain in context. The antigen is not known. The data were obtained in a study of T cell responses to AZD1222 COVID-19 vaccine. This CDR3 region has 13 residues. Germline CDR1 reads KGHSH; CDR2 reads LQKENI. J gave up 6 bases and V 3 bases, and 3 bases lay outside the gene matches. Findings and limits, study-wide: The breadth and depth of Spike-specific TCRs increased once two AZD1222 doses had been given. Just a handful of AZD1222 recipients were seropositive at baseline.

Clones were sequenced by immunoSEQ multiplex PCR, and TCRdb holds only the in-frame ones, with some missing. The sample includes under 140,000 clones, 80% to 95% of them seen just once. Specimen: peripheral blood, collected on day 0 of AZD1222 vaccination. This TCR came from an adult in good health. This chain links TRBV18 with TRBJ1-2; 8 bases are shared with TRBD1. In DNA, the CDR3 is TGTGCCAGCTCACCTGCAGGGGGCAATGGCTACACCTTC. Translated, it gives CASSPAGGNGYTF.